The 16 T cell receptor beta chains below were found in one sample sequenced in a study of blood T cell repertoires in COVID-19. Libraries were prepared by immunoSEQ multiplex PCR; TCRdb keeps only in-frame clonotypes and omits some of them. This table holds about 200,000 clones, 80% to 95% found once. Sequenced input: peripheral blood. These receptors all stem from a man between 60 and 75 years old with COVID-19, enrolled during active disease.

The genes are TRBV6-5 and TRBJ1-1, with TRBD1 as a possible D gene (6 bases). V was shortened by 5 bases and J by 4 bases, with 11 bases between the two germline ends. The CDR3 totals 13 residues. In germline, CDR1 is MNHEY, CDR2 SVGAGI. The CDR3: CASSNRVGTEAFF. The CDR3 region has the DNA TGTGCCAGCAGTAACAGGGTTGGCACTGAAGCTTTCTTT.

This chain links TRBV5-1 with TRBJ1-1; perhaps TRBD1 as D (5 bases). This CDR3 has 14 residues. Trimming removed 5 bases from V and 0 bases from J, with 11 bases in between. Germline values: CDR1 SGHRS, CDR2 YFSETQ. The CDR3 coding sequence is TGCGCCAGCAGACCTGGGGGGGTGAACACTGAAGCTTTCTTT. Translating gives CASRPGGVNTEAFF.

The CDR3 protein is CASSHLTENTGELFF. Written as DNA, the CDR3 is TGTGCCAGCAGCCATCTGACAGAGAACACCGGGGAGCTGTTTTTT. This sequence joins TRBV5-4 and TRBJ2-2; possible D gene TRBD1, 5 bases. There are 15 residues in the CDR3. CDR1 and CDR2 (germline): SGHNT, YYREEE (reference sequence). V dropped 4 bases and J dropped 1 base, with 11 bases sitting between them.

This clone was counted a single time. The chain links TRBV2 to TRBJ2-1, with D possibly being TRBD1 (6 bases). V was trimmed by 6 bases and J by 3 bases, leaving 15 bases between them. CDR3 length: 15 amino acids. CDR1 is SNHLY and CDR2 is FYNNEI in the germline V gene. The CDR3 nucleotides are TGTGCCAGCAGAAGGGACATGGGTTACTACAATGAGCAGTTCTTC. Amino acids: CASRRDMGYYNEQFF.

The chain combines TRBV27 with TRBJ2-2, with D perhaps TRBD2 (7 bases). There are 16 residues in the CDR3. V lost 6 bases to trimming and J lost 7 bases, with 21 bases between them. Germline V gene sequence: CDR1 MNHEY, CDR2 SMNVEV (reference sequence). The CDR3 nucleotides read TGTGCCAGCAGAGGGGGGGGGCTAGGTAGGAACGGGGAGCTGTTTTTT. Encoded protein: CASRGGGLGRNGELFF.

The rearrangement links TRBV28 to TRBJ1-4, with D maybe TRBD1 (6 bases). Trimming removed 8 bases at V and 8 bases at J, with 18 bases between. This CDR3 has 14 amino acids. Germline V gene sequence: CDR1 MDHEN, CDR2 SYDVKM. CDR3 region: CASQNTGIREKLFF. CDR3 DNA: TGTGCCAGCCAAAACACAGGGATCCGGGAAAAACTGTTTTTT.

CDR3 protein: CATSRMVWSWAQHF. The CDR3 DNA is TGTGCCACCAGTCGGATGGTCTGGAGTTGGGCCCAGCATTTT. V usage is TRBV24-1 and J usage is TRBJ1-5, with D unclear. Trimming removed 6 bases at V and 11 bases at J, with 19 bases between. Germline V gene data show CDR1 as KGHDR and CDR2 as SFDVKD. The CDR3 has 14 residues.

J is TRBJ2-2 and V is TRBV9; tentatively, D is TRBD2 (6 bases). Germline V gives CDR1 SGDLS, CDR2 YYNGEE. This CDR3 contains 15 residues. V lost 4 bases and J 3 bases, leaving 13 bases between the germline ends. CDR3 sequence: CASSPQDYYTGELFF. The CDR3 DNA reads TGTGCCAGCAGCCCTCAGGACTATTACACCGGGGAGCTGTTTTTT.

The chain couples TRBV9 to TRBJ2-5; 10 bases agree with TRBD2. Per germline, CDR1 SGDLS and CDR2 YYNGEE. The length of the CDR3 is 16 residues. V gave up 4 bases and J gave up 4 bases; unmatched junction bases: 10. The CDR3 coding sequence is TGTGCCAGCAGCAGGGCTAGCGGGAGAACGGGAGAGACCCAGTACTTC. Protein: CASSRASGRTGETQYF.

The chain carries TRBV7-9 and TRBJ1-1; no clear D. V dropped 1 base and J dropped 5 bases, with 17 bases sitting between them. Germline V CDR1 and CDR2: SEHNR, FQNEAQ (reference sequence). This CDR3 is built from 16 residues. In nucleotides, the CDR3 is TGTGCCAGCAGCTTAGGGATGTCATTGAGGGCGACTGAAGCTTTCTTT. Amino acid sequence: CASSLGMSLRATEAFF.

This chain uses TRBV12-3 or TRBV12-4 with TRBJ1-1; D is ambiguous. The CDR3 extends over 11 amino acids. Trimming took 5 bases from V and 11 from J, leaving 12 bases between them. The CDR3 sequence: CASSVQAAAFF. The CDR3, as DNA: TGTGCCAGCAGTGTTCAAGCGGCGGCTTTCTTT.

This chain joins TRBV6-6 and TRBJ2-7, with TRBD2 identical over 10 bases. Germline V lookup: CDR1 MNHNY, CDR2 SVGAGI (reference sequence). Trimming at V came to 4 bases and at J to 2 bases, leaving 8 bases not matched to a gene. The CDR3 has 16 residues. CDR3 sequence: CASSLAGGPIPYEQYF. Written as DNA, the CDR3 is TGTGCCAGCAGTTTAGCGGGAGGCCCTATCCCCTACGAGCAGTACTTC.

This chain connects TRBV30 to TRBJ1-1; TRBD1 might be the D (5 bases). Trimming removed 0 bases at V and 4 bases at J, with 12 bases between. CDR1 is GTSNPN and CDR2 is SVGIG in the germline V gene (reference sequence). The CDR3 contains 14 residues. The CDR3 region is CAWSVPSRVTEAFF. CDR3 coding DNA: TGTGCCTGGAGTGTACCCAGCAGGGTCACTGAAGCTTTCTTT.

CDR3 protein: CASSGGQLLYSNQPQHF. The CDR3 DNA reads TGTGCCAGCAGTGGAGGACAGCTTCTTTATAGCAATCAGCCCCAGCATTTT. The V call is TRBV6-1, the J call TRBJ1-5, with TRBD1 as a possible D gene (6 bases). The CDR3 runs to 17 residues. V lost 4 bases and J 0 bases, leaving 16 bases between the germline ends. Germline CDR1 is MNHNS and CDR2 is SASEGT.

The chain recombines TRBV6-6 with TRBJ1-5; D perhaps matches TRBD1 (6 bases). This CDR3 has 15 amino acids. V was shortened by 7 bases and J by 0 bases, with 13 bases between the two germline ends. Per germline, CDR1 MNHNY and CDR2 SVGAGI (reference sequence). CDR3 region: CASNSGAGSNQPQHF. CDR3 bases: TGTGCCAGCAATTCAGGGGCCGGTAGCAATCAGCCCCAGCATTTT.

The chain links TRBV7-3 to TRBJ1-2, with 9 bases fitting TRBD1. V shed 5 bases and J 7 bases; nucleotides not matched to a gene: 5. The germline V gene encodes CDR1 SGHTA and CDR2 FQGTGA. The CDR3 runs to 13 residues. CDR3 nucleotide sequence: TGTGCCAGCAGCCTTGGGACAGGGCTTGGCTACACCTTC. Residues: CASSLGTGLGYTF.